Below are 26 T cell receptor beta chains sequenced from a single sample in a study of CD8+ T cells in alopecia areata. Treatment indicated: oral pan-JAK inhibitor, 5-10 mg twice daily. Following extraction, RNA underwent reverse transcription to cDNA, which served as the sequencing template. The table came from immunoSEQ multiplex PCR; TCRdb's copy has only in-frame clones and leaves some out. The repertoire includes under 300,000 clones, 60% of them detected once, and roughly 0.88% sits in the top ten. Sample: CD4+ T cells sorted from blood, taken around week 54, from a patient treated with tofacitinib. These receptors originate from a human donor with alopecia areata.

This chain connects TRBV7-2 to TRBJ2-1; D tentatively reads TRBD1 or TRBD2 (6 bases each). The CDR3 is 13 residues long. V lost 5 bases and J 6 bases, leaving 11 bases between the germline ends. Germline lookup yields CDR1 SGHTA and CDR2 FQGNSA. The CDR3 region is CASSGGPPNEQFF. CDR3 bases: TGTGCCAGCAGCGGGGGGCCTCCCAATGAGCAGTTCTTC.

The rearrangement uses TRBV5-1 and TRBJ1-2; D unresolved. Germline CDR1 is SGHRS and CDR2 is YFSETQ. Trimming took off 0 bases at V and 4 bases at J, with 13 bases between the two ends. The CDR3 is 15 amino acids. CDR3 sequence: CASSLASSDFYGYTF. CDR3 nucleotide sequence: TGCGCCAGCAGCTTGGCGAGCAGCGACTTCTATGGCTACACCTTC.

V is TRBV5-1 and J is TRBJ1-2, with 8 bases aligning to TRBD1. The CDR3 has 15 residues. With V trimmed by 4 bases and J by 2 bases, 7 bases remained unmatched. Germline CDR1 and CDR2: SGHRS and YFSETQ. The chain's CDR3 is CASSPRGQANYGYTF. Written as DNA, the CDR3 is TGCGCCAGCAGCCCACGGGGACAGGCGAACTATGGCTACACCTTC.

The chain couples TRBV18 to TRBJ2-7; D not resolved. This CDR3 region has 12 residues. The germline CDR1 and CDR2 sequences are KGHSH and LQKENI. V dropped 6 bases and J dropped 6 bases, with 12 bases sitting between them. The CDR3 protein is CASSLPRGEQYF. The CDR3 nucleotides are TGTGCCAGCTCCCTACCCCGTGGCGAGCAGTACTTC. The entire variable domain, with the rest obtained from reference TRBV18 and TRBJ2-7, is as follows: NAGVMQNPRHLVRRRGQEARLRCSPMKGHSHVYWYRQLPEEGLKFMVYLQKENIIDESGMPKERFSAEFPKEGPSILRIQQVVRGDSAAYFCASSLPRGEQYFGPGTRLTVT.

Remarks on this clone: This CDR3 is also generated by other DNA sequences in the sample. In DNA, the CDR3 is TGTGCCAGCAGTCGCTCGACAGATACGCAGTATTTT. Amino acid sequence: CASSRSTDTQYF. The V call is TRBV7-8, the J call TRBJ2-3; D is unclear. V was cut by 6 bases and J by 3 bases, with 7 bases left in between. This CDR3 is built from 12 residues. CDR1 is SGHVS, CDR2 FQNEAQ, per germline.

The rearrangement uses TRBV6-6 and TRBJ1-5; tentatively, D is TRBD1 (5 bases). Germline V gene lookup returns CDR1 MNHNY and CDR2 SVGAGI (reference sequence). The CDR3 contains 12 residues. V was trimmed by 8 bases and J by 8 bases, leaving 13 bases between them. CDR3 loop: CASGRQGKPQHF. In DNA form, the CDR3 reads TGTGCCAGCGGGCGTCAGGGTAAGCCCCAGCATTTT.

Worth noting for this clone: Other DNA sequences from this sample encode an identical CDR3 as well. This chain's CDR3 is CASSGSSYEQYF. The CDR3 region has the DNA TGTGCCAGCTCTGGGAGCTCCTACGAGCAGTACTTC. J is TRBJ2-7 and V is TRBV18, with D tentatively TRBD2 (5 bases). From germline, CDR1 is KGHSH and CDR2 LQKENI. The CDR3 is 12 residues long. V was pared by 6 bases and J by 0 bases, with 6 bases between.

The chain uses TRBV25-1 and TRBJ2-7; TRBD1 matches at 10 bases. The CDR3 loop spans 14 amino acids. Germline CDR1 and CDR2: MGHDK and SYGVNS. The trim removed 6 bases at V and 1 base at J, leaving 3 bases unmatched. The DNA for the CDR3 is TGTGCCAGCAGGGGGACAGGGGATTCCTACGAGCAGTACTTC. Translation gives CASRGTGDSYEQYF.

V usage is TRBV10-3 and J usage is TRBJ1-5; D possibly corresponds to TRBD1 (6 bases). Germline CDR1 is ENHRY and CDR2 is SYGVKD. This CDR3 has 14 residues. V lost 5 bases, J lost 2 bases, and 10 bases lay in between. CDR3 DNA: TGTGCCATCAGTACAGGGAGAGGCAATCAGCCCCAGCATTTT. Translated, it gives CAISTGRGNQPQHF.

The chain links TRBV27 to TRBJ1-1, with D tentatively TRBD1 (6 bases). Germline assignment: CDR1 MNHEY and CDR2 SMNVEV (reference sequence). V lost 0 bases to trimming and J lost 8 bases, with 10 bases between them. The CDR3 sequence is 13 residues long. Here the CDR3 reads CASSLSPDREAFF. The CDR3 region has the DNA TGTGCCAGCAGTTTATCCCCAGACAGGGAAGCTTTCTTT.

The chain employs TRBV6-5 and TRBJ1-4, with D uncertain. V lost 2 bases, J lost 8 bases, and 15 bases lay in between. The germline V gene has CDR1 MNHEY and CDR2 SVGAGI. The CDR3 spans 15 residues. In DNA, the CDR3 is TGTGCCAGCAGTTACGAAGCCCTAGCAGGAGAAAAACTGTTTTTT. This encodes CASSYEALAGEKLFF.

This chain joins TRBV29-1 and TRBJ2-7, with a weak D call TRBD1 (6 bases). Trimming removed 4 bases from V and 2 bases from J, with 15 bases in between. The CDR3 runs to 14 residues. Germline CDR1 and CDR2: SQVTM and ANQGSEA. The CDR3 protein is CSVAIGSGAYEQYF. The CDR3 bases are TGCAGCGTTGCCATTGGATCAGGGGCCTACGAGCAGTACTTC.

The chain recombines TRBV29-1 with TRBJ2-3, with D perhaps matching TRBD1 or TRBD2 (5 bases each). Per the germline V gene, CDR1 is SQVTM and CDR2 is ANQGSEA. V lost 4 bases to trimming and J lost 10 bases, with 18 bases between them. The CDR3 has 13 residues. This CDR3 reads CSVGGAPPNSQYF. In DNA, the CDR3 is TGCAGCGTTGGAGGGGCGCCGCCCAATTCGCAGTATTTT.

There are a few counts of this clone. This chain connects TRBV7-9 to TRBJ1-6, with D maybe TRBD1 (6 bases). Trimming shortened V by 4 bases and J by 5 bases, and 9 bases separated the two germline ends. The germline gives CDR1 SEHNR, CDR2 FQNEAQ (reference sequence). The CDR3 is 14 amino acids. The CDR3: CASSSQGNNSPLHF. The CDR3 DNA is TGTGCCAGCAGCTCACAGGGTAATAATTCACCCCTCCACTTT.

This chain connects TRBV2 to TRBJ2-5; no clear D gene. This CDR3 spans 13 amino acids. Trimming cost V 3 bases and J 5 bases, with 10 bases left between them. CDR1 and CDR2 from the germline V gene are SNHLY and FYNNEI. As DNA, the CDR3 is TGTGCCAGCAGTGATAACTACGAGGAGACCCAGTACTTC. Amino acids: CASSDNYEETQYF.

On this clone itself: This sample also contains other DNA sequences that code for the same CDR3. The chain is built from TRBV29-1 and TRBJ2-3; D is unresolved. V lost 6 bases, J lost 0 bases, and 4 bases lay in between. This CDR3 comprises 11 residues. Germline lookup yields CDR1 SQVTM and CDR2 ANQGSEA. CDR3 region: CSVTSTDTQYF. In DNA form, the CDR3 reads TGCAGCGTGACAAGCACAGATACGCAGTATTTT.

At least ten counts were recorded for this clone. The chain is built from TRBV23-1 and TRBJ2-7, with D possibly matching TRBD1 (6 bases). TRBV23-1 is an ORF for which the function is uncertain. This CDR3 is 16 amino acids long. V lost 0 bases and J 0 bases, leaving 12 bases between the germline ends. The CDR3 DNA is TGCGCCAGCAGTCAATCGAGACAGGCCAGCTCCTACGAGCAGTACTTC. Translating gives CASSQSRQASSYEQYF.

A few counts support this clone. The CDR3 nucleotides read TGCAGCGTTGAAACCCTCGGCCTTGAAGCTTTCTTT. Its translation is CSVETLGLEAFF. This chain connects TRBV29-1 to TRBJ1-1; D is unresolved. The CDR3 is 12 amino acids. V gave up 2 bases and J gave up 7 bases, with 11 bases separating them. Germline V gives CDR1 SQVTM, CDR2 ANQGSEA.

The sample holds a few counts of this clone. The chain recombines TRBV29-1 with TRBJ2-5, with D possibly being TRBD2 (5 bases). The CDR3 extends over 13 amino acids. Germline CDR1 and CDR2: SQVTM and ANQGSEA. Trimming removed 7 bases at V and 0 bases at J, with 12 bases between. The CDR3 here is CSAGDTNQETQYF. The CDR3 bases are TGCAGCGCCGGGGATACGAACCAAGAGACCCAGTACTTC.

This rearrangement joins TRBV30 to TRBJ2-7; D is unclear. Germline V gene sequence: CDR1 GTSNPN, CDR2 SVGIG (reference sequence). The CDR3 totals 12 residues. V dropped 5 bases and J dropped 5 bases, with 13 bases sitting between them. The CDR3 nucleotides read TGTGCCTGGTCCAACAGATGGCACGAGCAGTACTTC. This sequence encodes CAWSNRWHEQYF.

The V call is TRBV9, the J call TRBJ2-1; no clear D. Germline lookup yields CDR1 SGDLS and CDR2 YYNGEE. The CDR3 is 14 residues long. Trimming removed 7 bases from V and 0 bases from J, with 11 bases in between. This CDR3 reads CASSYGNSYNEQFF. Here the CDR3 DNA reads TGTGCCAGCTCTTACGGTAACTCCTACAATGAGCAGTTCTTC.

This chain joins TRBV29-1 and TRBJ2-7; TRBD2 matches at 8 bases. The CDR3 has 15 residues. The V gene end was trimmed by 1 base and the J gene end by 6 bases; junction bases not matched to a gene: 11. Germline V lookup: CDR1 SQVTM, CDR2 ANQGSEA. DNA for the CDR3: TGCAGCGTTGAAGGGTTTGGCGGGGGGCTTGGCGAGCAGTACTTC. This gives the protein CSVEGFGGGLGEQYF.

The table lists this clone with a count of one. V usage is TRBV30 and J usage is TRBJ1-5, with TRBD1 as a possible D gene (5 bases). Germline values: CDR1 GTSNPN, CDR2 SVGIG (reference sequence). The CDR3 spans 13 residues. V was trimmed by 4 bases and J by 9 bases, leaving 16 bases between them. The CDR3 DNA reads as TGTGCCTGGACCCTGGCGGGGAGGGGGCCCCAGCATTTT. Residues: CAWTLAGRGPQHF.

Concerning this clone itself: The same CDR3 arises from other DNA sequences in this sample as well. The V and J genes are TRBV29-1 and TRBJ1-1; 8 bases are a match to TRBD1. The CDR3 extends over 13 amino acids. Germline V gene sequence: CDR1 SQVTM, CDR2 ANQGSEA. J gave up 2 bases and V 6 bases, and 5 bases lay outside the gene matches. The CDR3 DNA reads as TGCAGCGTGGGGACAGGAGTAAACACTGAAGCTTTCTTT. Translating gives CSVGTGVNTEAFF. Full variable domain (remainder filled in from reference TRBV29-1 and TRBJ1-1): SAVISQKPSRDICQRGTSLTIQCQVDSQVTMMFWYRQQPGQSLTLIATANQGSEATYESGFVIDKFPISRPNLTFSTLTVSNMSPEDSSIYLCSVGTGVNTEAFFGQGTRLTVV.

This clone was recorded a few times. The V call is TRBV5-5, the J call TRBJ1-2, with D unresolved. This CDR3 region has 14 residues. Trimming removed 3 bases from V and 2 bases from J, with 11 bases in between. Germline V gives CDR1 SGHKS, CDR2 YYEKEE (reference sequence). CDR3 nucleotide sequence: TGTGCCAGCAGCTACAACAGTCCCAACTATGGCTACACCTTC. Translating gives CASSYNSPNYGYTF. Filled out from reference TRBV5-5 and TRBJ1-2, the complete variable domain reads DAGVTQSPTHLIKTRGQQVTLRCSPISGHKSVSWYQQVLGQGPQFIFQYYEKEERGRGNFPDRFSARQFPNYSSELNVNALLLGDSALYLCASSYNSPNYGYTFGSGTRLTVV.

This clone was found once. The rearrangement uses TRBV4-2 and TRBJ1-2; 7 positions match TRBD1. The junction had 4 bases not matched to a gene; V was cut back by 4 bases and J by 2 bases. The CDR3 length is 14 residues. Germline CDR1 LGHNA, CDR2 YNFKEQ. The DNA of the CDR3 is TGTGCCAGCAGCCTTTCAGGGGGAAACTATGGCTACACCTTC. Translated, it gives CASSLSGGNYGYTF.